One and the same sample provided the 15 T cell receptor beta chains below, sequenced in a study of T-cell memory formation after mild COVID-19. TCRdb analysed the 5' RACE reads with MiXCR anew, one entry per CDR3 protein. Among about 280,000 distinct CDR3 sequences listed, approximately 8.4% were seen once. The specimen was PBMCs or a T cell subset sorted from them (not recorded which). These receptors all come from a young man who had mild COVID-19 (a few samples of this study predate the infection). Cell type and time point are not known.

A remark on this clonotype: The junction shows a germline mismatch at one end, possibly a read error. The J gene is TRBJ2-7, the V gene TRBV11-2, with D unclear. Germline V gene lookup returns CDR1 SGHAT and CDR2 FQNNGV. The CDR3 runs 13 residues. The CDR3 DNA sequence: TGTGCCAGCAGCTTCGTCAGTTCCTACGAGAAGTACTTC. Its translation: CASSFVSSYEKYF. Variable domain in full (rest from reference TRBV11-2 and TRBJ2-7): EAGVAQSPRYKIIEKRQSVAFWCNPISGHATLYWYQQILGQGPKLLIQFQNNGVVDDSQLPKDRFSAERLKGVDSTLKIQPAKLEDSAVYLCASSFVSSYEKYFGPGTRLTVT.

This clonotype was counted at least ten times. The chain couples TRBV12-3 or TRBV12-4 to TRBJ1-5, with 10 nucleotides matching TRBD1. The ends lost 5 bases at V and 0 bases at J; junction bases unmatched: 10. CDR3 length: 18 residues. CDR3: CASSVSRWDRGSNQPQHF. The CDR3 DNA follows: TGTGCCAGCAGTGTTTCGCGATGGGACAGGGGTAGCAATCAGCCCCAGCATTTT.

This clonotype has only a few counts. The V and J genes are TRBV2 and TRBJ1-6; 7 bases are a match to TRBD1. Germline assignment: CDR1 SNHLY and CDR2 FYNNEI. This CDR3 contains 13 residues. V lost 1 base to trimming and J lost 9 bases; unmatched junction nucleotides: 0. The CDR3 protein is CASSEDRGSPLHF. The CDR3 nucleotides read TGTGCCAGCAGTGAAGACAGGGGTTCACCCCTCCACTTT.

In this sample, this clonotype turned up many times. The V gene is TRBV5-1, the J gene TRBJ1-1; D remains ambiguous. Germline lookup yields CDR1 SGHRS and CDR2 YFSETQ. The CDR3 totals 14 residues. The ends were cut back, 2 bases at V and 1 base at J, with 9 bases in the middle. The DNA for the CDR3 is TGCGCCAGCAGCTTCTATATGACGAACACTGAAGCTTTCTTT. It yields the protein CASSFYMTNTEAFF.

The table lists this clonotype with a few counts. This sequence joins TRBV7-2 and TRBJ1-5; 9 bases map to TRBD1. The J segment lost 4 bases and the V segment lost 3 bases, leaving 4 bases of the junction unmatched. This CDR3 has 15 amino acids. Germline V gene data show CDR1 as SGHTA and CDR2 as FQGNSA. CDR3 nucleotide sequence: TGTGCCAGCAGCTTGGGACAGGGACCAAATCAGCCCCAGCATTTT. It is translated as CASSLGQGPNQPQHF.

This chain joins TRBV20-1 and TRBJ2-1, with TRBD2 as a possible D gene (6 bases). V lost 6 bases, J lost 1 base, and 16 bases lay in between. There are 15 residues in the CDR3. In germline, CDR1 is DFQATT, CDR2 SNEGSKA (reference sequence). CDR3 nucleotide sequence: TGCAGTGCCGGGGATTCCGGACTATCCTACAATGAGCAGTTCTTC. Translating it yields CSAGDSGLSYNEQFF.

This chain connects TRBV20-1 to TRBJ2-1, with 11 bases lining up with TRBD2. V lost 4 bases, J lost 8 bases, and 10 bases stayed unmatched. CDR1 DFQATT and CDR2 SNEGSKA come from the germline V gene (reference sequence). The CDR3 consists of 15 residues. The CDR3 nucleotides read TGCAGTGCTATTGGGATGCCGACTAGCGGGGATGAGCAGTTCTTC. Protein: CSAIGMPTSGDEQFF.

Only a few counts were recorded for this clonotype. This chain joins TRBV4-1 and TRBJ2-7, with D possibly TRBD2 on 5 matching bases. Trimming took off 1 base at V and 0 bases at J, with 13 bases between the two ends. The CDR3 spans 16 residues. The V gene's germline CDR1 is MGHRA and CDR2 YSYEKL. The CDR3 sequence: CASSQGPGRSSYEQYF. CDR3 in DNA: TGCGCCAGCAGCCAAGGGCCGGGAAGGAGCTCCTACGAGCAGTACTTC.

V usage is TRBV6-5 and J usage is TRBJ2-5; D is perhaps TRBD1 (6 bases). The germline V gene has CDR1 MNHEY and CDR2 SVGAGI. There are 15 residues in the CDR3. V was cut by 7 bases and J by 2 bases, with 17 bases left in between. The CDR3 DNA reads as TGTGCCAGCAATTCCGCAGGGGCGTCTCAAGAGACCCAGTACTTC. This translates into CASNSAGASQETQYF.

The V call is TRBV14, the J call TRBJ2-7, with TRBD1 identical over 7 bases. V lost 4 bases, J lost 3 bases, and 6 bases stayed unmatched. The CDR3 is made up of 14 amino acids. Germline CDR1 SGHDN, CDR2 FVKESK. The CDR3 is CASSRNRGSYEQYF. CDR3 sequence (DNA): TGTGCCAGCAGCCGGAACAGGGGCAGCTACGAGCAGTACTTC.

The chain has TRBV30 and TRBJ2-7, with 7 positions matching TRBD1. The CDR3 consists of 14 residues. The V segment lost 2 bases and the J segment 3 bases; nucleotides outside the gene matches: 7. Per germline, CDR1 GTSNPN and CDR2 SVGIG (reference sequence). CDR3 loop: CAWSIRTGVYEQYF. In nucleotides, the CDR3 is TGTGCCTGGAGTATACGTACAGGGGTCTACGAGCAGTACTTC.

The chain links TRBV10-3 to TRBJ2-6; D is possibly TRBD1 (5 bases). The CDR3 runs to 15 residues. Germline CDR1 and CDR2: ENHRY and SYGVKD. V lost 4 bases and J 1 base, leaving 8 bases between the germline ends. CDR3 nucleotides: TGTGCCATCAGTGGGACAACTTCTGGGGCCAACGTCCTGACTTTC. Its translation is CAISGTTSGANVLTF.

In its sample, this clonotype was seen many times. At one of its ends the junction is not consistent with the germline gene, which may arise from a read error. The chain uses TRBV7-9 and TRBJ2-1, with D perhaps matching TRBD1 (5 bases). CDR3 length equals 13 residues. Germline-derived CDR1 and CDR2 are SEHNR and FQNEAQ (reference sequence). The CDR3 protein is CASRLDSYNEQFF. The CDR3 DNA reads as TGTGCCAGCAGATTAGACAGCTACAATGAGCAGTTCTTC. Looking up the rest from reference TRBV7-9 and TRBJ2-1 gives the full variable domain: DTGVSQNPRHKITKRGQNVTFRCDPISEHNRLYWYRQTLGQGPEFLTYFQNEAQLEKSRLLSDRFSAERPKGSFSTLEIQRTEQGDSAMYLCASRLDSYNEQFFGPGTRLTVL.

J is TRBJ2-6 and V is TRBV19, with 9 positions matching TRBD1. The CDR3 contains 14 residues. The J segment lost 3 bases and the V segment lost 8 bases, leaving 2 bases of the junction unmatched. Germline CDR1 is LNHDA and CDR2 is SQIVND (reference sequence). The CDR3 region is CASRTGDGANVLTF. The CDR3 DNA reads as TGTGCCAGTCGGACAGGGGATGGGGCCAACGTCCTGACTTTC. Looking up the rest from reference TRBV19 and TRBJ2-6 gives the full variable domain: DGGITQSPKYLFRKEGQNVTLSCEQNLNHDAMYWYRQDPGQGLRLIYYSQIVNDFQKGDIAEGYSVSREKKESFPLTVTSAQKNPTAFYLCASRTGDGANVLTFGAGSRLTVL.

The chain combines TRBV28 with TRBJ2-2, with D possibly called TRBD1 or TRBD2 (5 bases each). V was cut by 6 bases and J by 6 bases, with 26 bases left in between. Per the germline V gene, CDR1 is MDHEN and CDR2 is SYDVKM. This CDR3 comprises 18 residues. The CDR3, as DNA: TGTGCCAGCAGATATGCCGGCTCCGGGACCAGGAGATCCGGGGAGCTGTTTTTT. Translation gives CASRYAGSGTRRSGELFF.